This TCR beta chain was identified during a study of blood T cell repertoires in COVID-19. Study summary: Sites across the United States, Italy and Spain contributed samples from acute and convalescent COVID-19. PBMCs, B-cell-depleted T cells, or T cells were the source of the cDNA or gDNA that made up the material.

This CDR3 has 14 residues. Germline V gene data show CDR1 as SGDLS and CDR2 as YYNGEE. V gave up 4 bases and J gave up 4 bases, with 14 bases separating them. Authors' data handling: For nucleated cells, counts were estimated from reference gene primer amplification. The protocol was immunoSEQ multiplex PCR, while the TCRdb copy is restricted to in-frame clones and leaves out a portion. D and trimming come from the DNA, and the V and J calls and clone size come from that table. The repertoire has 150,000 to 200,000 clones, 86% of them found once; the top ten carry roughly 7.8%. Sample: peripheral blood. This receptor was taken from a man aged 55 to 70 with acute or convalescent COVID-19. The rearrangement uses TRBV9 and TRBJ1-1, with a possible D match to TRBD1 (5 bases). The CDR3 loop is CASSTGLGSTEAFF. CDR3 coding DNA: TGTGCCAGCAGCACGGGACTGGGGAGCACTGAAGCTTTCTTT.